One sample yielded the 24 T cell receptor beta chains listed below, sequenced in a study of shared clonotypes between healthy human individuals. Profiled with immunoSEQ multiplex PCR; TCRdb holds only in-frame clones, not every one. The repertoire holds 2,500,000 or so clones, with approximately 93% as singletons. Sequenced: naive CD4+ T cells from PBMCs. Subset denoted: CD45RA+ positively selected. The receptor source for this set is a man younger than 35 in good health. Some clones in this sample may be carry-over from other donors' samples.

Of note for this clone: Distinct nucleotide sequences in the sample also encode this CDR3. The CDR3 nucleotides are TGTGCCAGCAGCGTAGGGGGACAGGGTATACACGAGCAGTACTTC. Translating it yields CASSVGGQGIHEQYF. This rearrangement joins TRBV9 to TRBJ2-7; 9 bases fit TRBD1. Germline V gene sequence: CDR1 SGDLS, CDR2 YYNGEE. The CDR3 spans 15 residues. V trimming: 0 bases; J trimming: 5 bases; junction bases outside the gene matches: 6.

A single count supports this clone. V is TRBV27 and J is TRBJ2-3; possible D gene TRBD1, 5 bases. Trimming left V 3 bases short and J 2 bases short, with 9 bases between. The CDR3 contains 14 residues. CDR1 is MNHEY and CDR2 is SMNVEV in the germline V gene (reference sequence). CDR3 sequence (DNA): TGTGCCAGCAGTTTTGGCAGGGTCACAGATACGCAGTATTTT. Encoded protein: CASSFGRVTDTQYF.

The chain combines TRBV9 with TRBJ2-3; 8 bases agree with TRBD2. With V trimmed by 5 bases and J by 1 base, 9 bases remained unmatched. The germline CDR1 and CDR2 sequences are SGDLS and YYNGEE. This CDR3 is built from 16 residues. The CDR3 sequence is CASSGLTSGRTDTQYF. For the CDR3, the DNA is TGTGCCAGCAGTGGGTTAACTAGCGGCCGCACAGATACGCAGTATTTT. The full variable domain, in which reference TRBV9 and TRBJ2-3 provide the parts outside the CDR3, is DSGVTQTPKHLITATGQRVTLRCSPRSGDLSVYWYQQSLDQGLQFLIQYYNGEERAKGNILERFSAQQFPDLHSELNLSSLELGDSALYFCASSGLTSGRTDTQYFGPGTRLTVL.

This chain connects TRBV5-8 to TRBJ1-6; 10 nucleotides align to TRBD1. The CDR3 is 15 residues long. Unmatched junction bases numbered 5, after V lost 3 bases and J lost 8 bases. Germline CDR1 is SGHTS and CDR2 is YDEGEE. For the CDR3, the DNA is TGTGCCAGCAGCTCCCGGGACAGGGGTTATTCACCCCTCCACTTT. As protein: CASSSRDRGYSPLHF.

The J gene is TRBJ2-2, the V gene TRBV7-2; D unclear. The CDR3 is made up of 15 amino acids. In germline, CDR1 is SGHTA, CDR2 FQGNSA. V gave up 1 base and J gave up 4 bases, with 10 bases separating them. The CDR3: CASSLDAGSTGELFF. DNA of the CDR3: TGTGCCAGCAGCTTAGACGCAGGAAGCACCGGGGAGCTGTTTTTT.

J is TRBJ1-5 and V is TRBV19; D gene uncertain. Germline-derived CDR1 and CDR2 are LNHDA and SQIVND (reference sequence). Trimming cost V 1 base and J 0 bases, with 10 bases left between them. The CDR3 is made up of 16 amino acids. Here the CDR3 DNA reads TGTGCCAGTAGTATAGTGCCAGATTATAGCAATCAGCCCCAGCATTTT. It yields the protein CASSIVPDYSNQPQHF.

This clone was counted only a few times. The gene calls are TRBV2 and TRBJ1-5; TRBD1 might be the D (6 bases). Germline V gene lookup returns CDR1 SNHLY and CDR2 FYNNEI. V was cut by 3 bases and J by 2 bases, with 11 bases left in between. The CDR3 covers 15 residues. In DNA, the CDR3 is TGTGCCAGCAGTGACAGGGGAAGTGGCAATCAGCCCCAGCATTTT. Amino acid sequence: CASSDRGSGNQPQHF. Combining the CDR3 with reference TRBV2 and TRBJ1-5 gives the whole variable domain EPEVTQTPSHQVTQMGQEVILRCVPISNHLYFYWYRQILGQKVEFLVSFYNNEISEKSEIFDDQFSVERPDGSNFTLKIRSTKLEDSAMYFCASSDRGSGNQPQHFGDGTRLSIL.

The rearrangement links TRBV30 to TRBJ2-7; TRBD2 might be the D (5 bases). Germline V gene data show CDR1 as GTSNPN and CDR2 as SVGIG (reference sequence). The CDR3 spans 15 residues. V gave up 0 bases and J gave up 0 bases, with 12 bases separating them. The CDR3 DNA follows: TGTGCCTGGAGTGTCCGGGGTACTTTCTCCTACGAGCAGTACTTC. Residues: CAWSVRGTFSYEQYF.

V and J are TRBV27 and TRBJ1-2, with TRBD1 identical over 7 bases. The V and J ends lost 4 bases and 5 bases, in that order; junction bases with no gene match: 13. CDR3 length equals 16 residues. In germline, CDR1 is MNHEY, CDR2 SMNVEV (reference sequence). The CDR3 is CASSSQPRQGYYGYTF. The CDR3 DNA sequence: TGTGCCAGCAGTTCGCAACCCAGACAGGGTTATTATGGCTACACCTTC.

V and J are TRBV5-4 and TRBJ1-2; 9 positions agree with TRBD1. The CDR3 is 13 residues long. J gave up 4 bases and V 5 bases, and 3 bases lay outside the gene matches. Germline CDR1 reads SGHNT; CDR2 reads YYREEE (reference sequence). The chain's CDR3 is CASRKGQGYGYTF. The CDR3 nucleotides read TGTGCCAGCAGAAAGGGACAGGGCTATGGCTACACCTTC.

The chain joins TRBV28 to TRBJ2-5; 7 positions match TRBD2. With 2 bases clipped from V and 3 bases from J, the junction kept 6 bases outside the gene matches. The CDR3 runs 15 residues. CDR1 and CDR2 from the germline V gene are MDHEN and SYDVKM. The CDR3: CASSLMGGAKETQYF. As DNA, the CDR3 is TGTGCCAGCAGTTTAATGGGAGGGGCGAAAGAGACCCAGTACTTC.

The chain employs TRBV28 and TRBJ1-5, with D hard to call. The germline V and J ends were trimmed by 6 bases and 11 bases, with 11 bases remaining between them. Germline V gene data show CDR1 as MDHEN and CDR2 as SYDVKM. The length of the CDR3 is 11 residues. This chain's CDR3 is CASRSLRTQHF. CDR3 DNA sequence: TGTGCCAGCAGGTCGTTAAGGACCCAGCATTTT.

The chain has TRBV2 and TRBJ2-4, with D possibly being TRBD2 (7 bases). There are 14 residues in the CDR3. V gave up 6 bases and J gave up 5 bases, with 14 bases separating them. From germline, CDR1 is SNHLY and CDR2 FYNNEI. CDR3 region: CASRRGEGQNIQYF. As DNA, the CDR3 is TGTGCCAGCAGGAGGGGGGAGGGCCAAAACATTCAGTACTTC.

The rearrangement joins TRBV4-1 to TRBJ2-7, with D hard to call. V lost 1 base and J 6 bases, leaving 16 bases between the germline ends. CDR1 is MGHRA, CDR2 YSYEKL, per germline. This CDR3 region has 15 residues. The CDR3 bases are TGCGCCAGCAGCCAAGGAAACACCATCGGTACCGAGCAGTACTTC. Translated, it gives CASSQGNTIGTEQYF.

V and J are TRBV6-5 and TRBJ1-1; D is undetermined. The CDR3 consists of 15 residues. The germline V gene has CDR1 MNHEY and CDR2 SVGAGI. The V and J ends lost 7 bases and 4 bases respectively, with 19 bases between them. The DNA for the CDR3 is TGTGCCAGCACCTCGGGGTGGGGTACTGGCACTGAAGCTTTCTTT. Its translation: CASTSGWGTGTEAFF.

The V call is TRBV7-9, the J call TRBJ2-5, with D unclear. CDR3 length equals 15 residues. With 5 bases removed from V and 4 bases from J, the gap between germline ends came to 17 bases. Germline V gene lookup returns CDR1 SEHNR and CDR2 FQNEAQ (reference sequence). In DNA, the CDR3 is TGTGCCAGCAGCGTAAGGAAAGTCTACGGAGAGACCCAGTACTTC. The encoded protein is CASSVRKVYGETQYF.

With regard to this clone: This specimen includes other DNA sequences encoding the same CDR3. V usage is TRBV28 and J usage is TRBJ1-2; weak D call: TRBD1 (6 bases). The CDR3 totals 15 residues. Trimming took 2 bases from V and 4 from J, leaving 14 bases between them. Germline V lookup: CDR1 MDHEN, CDR2 SYDVKM. The CDR3: CASSLGPGAAYGYTF. DNA for the CDR3: TGTGCCAGCAGTTTAGGTCCAGGGGCTGCCTATGGCTACACCTTC.

This rearrangement joins TRBV28 to TRBJ2-2, with D possibly matching TRBD1 (6 bases). V lost 6 bases to trimming and J lost 5 bases, with 16 bases between them. Germline V gene data show CDR1 as MDHEN and CDR2 as SYDVKM. CDR3 length: 15 amino acids. The CDR3 loop is CASSPQGRDTGELFF. The DNA for the CDR3 is TGTGCCAGCAGCCCCCAGGGGCGCGATACCGGGGAGCTGTTTTTT.

This rearrangement joins TRBV21-1 to TRBJ2-2; TRBD2 reflects the table's D call only, with no check against the DNA. TRBV21-1 is described as a pseudogene. The CDR3 consists of 16 residues. CDR3 DNA sequence: TGTGCCATGAACCCGATGCTAGCGGAAAACACCGGGGAGCTGTTTTTT. Protein product: CAMNPMLAENTGELFF.

CDR3 DNA: TGTGCCAGCAGCCTAAGACAGGTTCCGAACACTGAAGCTTTCTTT. The encoded protein is CASSLRQVPNTEAFF. The J gene is TRBJ1-1, the V gene TRBV7-3, with D perhaps TRBD1 (6 bases). Germline V CDR1 and CDR2: SGHTA, FQGTGA. Trimming removed 5 bases at V and 1 base at J, with 14 bases between. This CDR3 has 15 amino acids.

The CDR3: CASSLGQPGNTIYF. The DNA of the CDR3 is TGTGCCAGCAGTTTGGGACAGCCTGGAAACACCATATATTTT. V usage is TRBV28 and J usage is TRBJ1-3, with 7 bases that match TRBD1. The CDR3 covers 14 residues. Per germline, CDR1 MDHEN and CDR2 SYDVKM. V lost 3 bases and J lost 2; bases outside the gene matches: 1.

The J gene is TRBJ2-3, the V gene TRBV28; 9 nucleotides align to TRBD2. The CDR3 consists of 15 residues. V was pared by 5 bases and J by 0 bases, with 3 bases of the junction left unmatched. Per the germline V gene, CDR1 is MDHEN and CDR2 is SYDVKM. CDR3 amino acids: CASSNAGGSTDTQYF. The CDR3 DNA reads as TGTGCCAGCAGTAACGCGGGAGGGAGCACAGATACGCAGTATTTT. Full variable domain (remainder filled in from reference TRBV28 and TRBJ2-3): DVKVTQSSRYLVKRTGEKVFLECVQDMDHENMFWYRQDPGLGLRLIYFSYDVKMKEKGDIPEGYSVSREKKERFSLILESASTNQTSMYLCASSNAGGSTDTQYFGPGTRLTVL.

V gene TRBV6-5 combines with J gene TRBJ1-5; 7 positions agree with TRBD1. Germline loops: CDR1 MNHEY, CDR2 SVGAGI. The CDR3 is 14 residues long. With 8 bases clipped from V and 4 bases from J, the junction kept 8 bases outside the gene matches. CDR3 nucleotide sequence: TGTGCCAGCCGCCTGGGACAGTTTAATCAGCCCCAGCATTTT. Translating it yields CASRLGQFNQPQHF.

The chain employs TRBV28 and TRBJ1-5; D might be TRBD1 (5 bases). Germline V lookup: CDR1 MDHEN, CDR2 SYDVKM. The CDR3 loop spans 14 amino acids. V was trimmed by 5 bases and J by 9 bases, leaving 17 bases between them. This chain's CDR3 is CASSTYTGTRPQHF. DNA of the CDR3: TGTGCCAGCAGTACCTACACGGGGACCCGGCCCCAGCATTTT. The whole variable domain, filled in from reference TRBV28 and TRBJ1-5, reads DVKVTQSSRYLVKRTGEKVFLECVQDMDHENMFWYRQDPGLGLRLIYFSYDVKMKEKGDIPEGYSVSREKKERFSLILESASTNQTSMYLCASSTYTGTRPQHFGDGTRLSIL.